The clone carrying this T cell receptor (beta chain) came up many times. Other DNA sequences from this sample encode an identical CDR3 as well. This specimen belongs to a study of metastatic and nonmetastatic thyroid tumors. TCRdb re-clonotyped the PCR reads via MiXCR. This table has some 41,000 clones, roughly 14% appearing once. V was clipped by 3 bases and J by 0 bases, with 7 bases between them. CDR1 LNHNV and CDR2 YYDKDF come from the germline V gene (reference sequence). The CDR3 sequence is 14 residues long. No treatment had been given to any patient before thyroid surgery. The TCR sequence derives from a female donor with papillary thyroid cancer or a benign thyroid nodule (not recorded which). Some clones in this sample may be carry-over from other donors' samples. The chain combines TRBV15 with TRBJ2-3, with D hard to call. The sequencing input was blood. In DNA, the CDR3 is TGTGCCACCAGCAGGACCCGGAGCACAGATACGCAGTATTTT. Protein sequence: CATSRTRSTDTQYF. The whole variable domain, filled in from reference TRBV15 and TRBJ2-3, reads DAMVIQNPRYQVTQFGKPVTLSCSQTLNHNVMYWYQQKSSQAPKLLFHYYDKDFNNEADTPDNFQSRRPNTSFCFLDIRSPGLGDTAMYLCATSRTRSTDTQYFGPGTRLTVL.